The 10 T cell receptor beta chains given below trace back to one sample, sequenced in a study of cytomegalovirus exposure and HLA in healthy donors. PCR primers comprised 60 Vbeta and 13 Jbeta primers. Measured with immunoSEQ multiplex PCR; TCRdb has only the in-frame clones, and not every one. The table lists about 130,000 clones, around 70% of them singletons. Sequenced sample: PBMCs. The receptors originated from a man younger than 40 in good health and CMV-seronegative.

V and J are TRBV15 and TRBJ1-4; 10 positions match TRBD1. With V trimmed by 3 bases and J by 5 bases, 6 bases remained unmatched. Per the germline V gene, CDR1 is LNHNV and CDR2 is YYDKDF (reference sequence). The length of the CDR3 is 16 residues. CDR3 nucleotide sequence: TGTGCCACCAGCAGCCGGGACAGGGGCTCAAATGAAAAACTGTTTTTT. Its protein product is CATSSRDRGSNEKLFF. The full variable domain, its missing parts supplied by reference TRBV15 and TRBJ1-4, is DAMVIQNPRYQVTQFGKPVTLSCSQTLNHNVMYWYQQKSSQAPKLLFHYYDKDFNNEADTPDNFQSRRPNTSFCFLDIRSPGLGDTAMYLCATSSRDRGSNEKLFFGSGTQLSVL.

The sample holds a few counts of this clone. The chain carries TRBV25-1 and TRBJ1-1; TRBD1 aligns across 9 bases. Trimming cost V 4 bases and J 5 bases; bases outside gene matches: 11. This CDR3 region has 16 residues. CDR1 is MGHDK, CDR2 SYGVNS, per germline. The CDR3: CASSAGQGRGKTEAFF. The CDR3 DNA sequence: TGTGCCAGCAGTGCCGGACAGGGGCGGGGGAAAACTGAAGCTTTCTTT.

V gene TRBV6-4 combines with J gene TRBJ2-3, with a weak D call TRBD2 (7 bases). Germline CDR1 MRHNA, CDR2 SNTAGT. The CDR3 length is 15 residues. With 0 bases removed from V and 7 bases from J, the gap between germline ends came to 14 bases. CDR3 sequence (DNA): TGTGCCAGCAGTGACTCCGTGGAGGGGGGGTATACGCAGTATTTT. This sequence encodes CASSDSVEGGYTQYF.

This clone was found once. V gene TRBV27 combines with J gene TRBJ1-5, with D perhaps TRBD1 (6 bases). Germline lookup yields CDR1 MNHEY and CDR2 SMNVEV (reference sequence). The CDR3 consists of 18 residues. Trimming removed 6 bases at V and 0 bases at J, with 21 bases between. DNA for the CDR3: TGTGCCAGCAGAGCGGACAGATTACTAAATTCTAGCAATCAGCCCCAGCATTTT. Translation gives CASRADRLLNSSNQPQHF.

V and J are TRBV7-9 and TRBJ2-3; D possibly corresponds to TRBD2 (5 bases). The germline V gene has CDR1 SEHNR and CDR2 FQNEAQ (reference sequence). This CDR3 has 14 amino acids. V lost 6 bases to trimming and J lost 0 bases, with 10 bases between them. CDR3 bases: TGTGCCAGCAGGGACCTAGCTAGCACAGATACGCAGTATTTT. It is translated as CASRDLASTDTQYF.

The chain has TRBV29-1 and TRBJ2-3, with 7 bases matching TRBD2. The CDR3 is 13 amino acids. The V and J ends lost 4 bases and 5 bases, in that order; junction bases with no gene match: 6. Per the germline V gene, CDR1 is SQVTM and CDR2 is ANQGSEA. The CDR3: CSVGEGRQDTQYF. In DNA, the CDR3 is TGCAGCGTTGGGGAGGGTAGACAAGATACGCAGTATTTT.

V usage is TRBV28 and J usage is TRBJ2-7; the D is unclear. Germline V CDR1 and CDR2: MDHEN, SYDVKM. Between the trimmed V and J ends, which lost 2 bases and 2 bases, there was a span of 10 bases. This CDR3 comprises 14 residues. CDR3 protein: CASSLGGRPYEQYF. The CDR3 bases are TGTGCCAGCAGTTTAGGCGGCAGACCCTACGAGCAGTACTTC.

The chain couples TRBV5-1 to TRBJ1-2, with D perhaps TRBD1 (5 bases). Trimming stripped 4 bases from V and 3 bases from J, with 13 bases between. Germline V gene sequence: CDR1 SGHRS, CDR2 YFSETQ. The CDR3 runs to 14 residues. The CDR3 DNA is TGCGCCAGCAGCCCGACAGAACCCTACTATGGCTACACCTTC. Amino acids: CASSPTEPYYGYTF.

CDR3 residues: CASSFGGMNEQYF. The CDR3 coding sequence is TGTGCCAGCAGCTTCGGGGGGATGAACGAGCAGTACTTC. V and J are TRBV7-9 and TRBJ2-7, with 7 bases matching TRBD2. Germline V gives CDR1 SEHNR, CDR2 FQNEAQ (reference sequence). Germline trimming cut 3 bases from V and 5 bases from J; bases unmatched to any gene: 4. The CDR3 is 13 amino acids. Variable domain in full (rest from reference TRBV7-9 and TRBJ2-7): DTGVSQNPRHKITKRGQNVTFRCDPISEHNRLYWYRQTLGQGPEFLTYFQNEAQLEKSRLLSDRFSAERPKGSFSTLEIQRTEQGDSAMYLCASSFGGMNEQYFGPGTRLTVT.

This rearrangement joins TRBV19 to TRBJ1-1; D is undetermined. V was trimmed by 1 base and J by 8 bases, leaving 17 bases between them. The CDR3 spans 15 residues. Germline V gene sequence: CDR1 LNHDA, CDR2 SQIVND (reference sequence). The CDR3 region has the DNA TGTGCCAGTAGTATAGCACTGGACCACACGGGGGAAGCTTTCTTT. Translation gives CASSIALDHTGEAFF.